This T cell receptor (beta chain) is from a study of T cell repertoires in cytomegalovirus infection. Study conclusions and caveats: Pooled public TCR beta family frequency picked out CMV carriers with the relevant HLA. Ex vivo, HLA-C-restricted CMV-specific TCR beta clonotypes prevailed over the rest of the response.

This clonotype was observed a handful of times. Its target is not known. From germline, CDR1 is LNHNV and CDR2 YYDKDF (reference sequence). The length of the CDR3 is 14 residues. The ends lost 1 base at V and 3 bases at J; junction bases unmatched: 2. MiXCR was run by TCRdb on the reads, yielding one entry per CDR3 protein. Here the sample spans some 400,000 distinct CDR3 sequences, around 18% being singletons. Sequenced sample: PBMCs. This chain joins TRBV15 and TRBJ1-2, with 7 nucleotides matching TRBD1. The clonotype originates from a human donor in good health (CMV status not recorded). Some clones in this sample may be carry-over from other donors' samples. The CDR3: CATSRVDRDYGYTF. The CDR3 DNA reads as TGTGCCACCAGCAGAGTAGACAGGGACTATGGCTACACCTTC.